Each of the 28 T cell receptor beta chains below was sequenced from the same sample in a study of blood T cell repertoires in COVID-19. Sequenced by immunoSEQ multiplex PCR; TCRdb stores in-frame clones only, minus some. Of around 190,000 clones in the sample, approximately 85% were seen once. Sequenced input: peripheral blood. The receptors were sampled from a woman older than 75 with acute or convalescent COVID-19.

This sequence joins TRBV11-1 and TRBJ2-5; TRBD2 matches 14 bases. The CDR3 consists of 18 residues. The germline V gene has CDR1 SGHAT and CDR2 FQDESV (reference sequence). Unmatched junction bases numbered 5, after V lost 0 bases and J lost 2 bases. The CDR3 DNA is TGTGCCAGCAGCTTAGCCCTGGGACTAGCGGGAGAACAAGAGACCCAGTACTTC. Translating it yields CASSLALGLAGEQETQYF.

The chain uses TRBV5-1 and TRBJ1-5; 10 nucleotides line up with TRBD1. This CDR3 contains 14 residues. V was pared by 4 bases and J by 4 bases, with 2 bases of the junction left unmatched. Germline V gives CDR1 SGHRS, CDR2 YFSETQ. CDR3 region: CASSQGQGNQPQHF. In nucleotides, the CDR3 is TGCGCCAGCAGCCAGGGACAGGGGAATCAGCCCCAGCATTTT. Drawing the rest from reference TRBV5-1 and TRBJ1-5, the complete variable domain is KAGVTQTPRYLIKTRGQQVTLSCSPISGHRSVSWYQQTPGQGLQFLFEYFSETQRNKGNFPGRFSGRQFSNSRSEMNVSTLELGDSALYLCASSQGQGNQPQHFGDGTRLSIL.

The rearrangement joins TRBV11-2 to TRBJ1-5; D call uncertain. Trimming removed 2 bases at V and 5 bases at J, with 13 bases between. This CDR3 spans 15 amino acids. Germline V gene data show CDR1 as SGHAT and CDR2 as FQNNGV. CDR3 nucleotides: TGTGCCAGCAGCTTATCGGCCCGCGGGGATCAGCCCCAGCATTTT. Protein sequence: CASSLSARGDQPQHF.

The chain employs TRBV6-4 and TRBJ1-6; D unclear. This CDR3 contains 13 residues. Trimming shortened V by 5 bases and J by 7 bases, and 9 bases separated the two germline ends. Looked up from germline, CDR1 is MRHNA and CDR2 is SNTAGT. The CDR3 DNA reads as TGTGCCAGCAGTCTGGAGGCCAATTCACCCCTCCACTTT. It encodes CASSLEANSPLHF.

The chain is built from TRBV9 and TRBJ2-2; weak D call: TRBD1 (6 bases). Deletions cut 6 bases from V and 0 bases from J, with 12 bases between. Germline lookup yields CDR1 SGDLS and CDR2 YYNGEE. The CDR3 runs 15 residues. CDR3 loop: CASTRQGSNTGELFF. For the CDR3, the DNA is TGTGCCAGCACGCGGCAGGGGTCGAACACCGGGGAGCTGTTTTTT.

This clone came up once. The chain joins TRBV19 to TRBJ1-6; D is uncertain. Per germline, CDR1 LNHDA and CDR2 SQIVND (reference sequence). CDR3 length: 16 amino acids. V shed 3 bases and J shed 6 bases, with 15 bases lying between them. The chain's CDR3 is CASSIYLVTSNSPLHF. CDR3 bases: TGTGCCAGTAGTATCTATCTGGTGACTTCTAATTCACCCCTCCACTTT. The full variable domain, rest sourced from reference TRBV19 and TRBJ1-6, is DGGITQSPKYLFRKEGQNVTLSCEQNLNHDAMYWYRQDPGQGLRLIYYSQIVNDFQKGDIAEGYSVSREKKESFPLTVTSAQKNPTAFYLCASSIYLVTSNSPLHFGNGTRLTVT.

CDR3 sequence (DNA): TGTGCCAGCAGCGCACAGGGTACCCTCACAGATACGCAGTATTTT. Its protein product is CASSAQGTLTDTQYF. The chain couples TRBV7-2 to TRBJ2-3, with a tentative D call TRBD1 (6 bases). The CDR3 is 15 residues long. Germline V CDR1 and CDR2: SGHTA, FQGNSA. V lost 5 bases and J 2 bases, leaving 14 bases between the germline ends.

This rearrangement joins TRBV7-2 to TRBJ2-5; 11 bases line up with TRBD2. V shed 0 bases, J shed 3 bases, and the junction held 0 bases outside the gene matches. This CDR3 contains 15 residues. The germline V gene has CDR1 SGHTA and CDR2 FQGNSA. CDR3 sequence reads: CASSLAGLAEETQYF. CDR3 DNA sequence: TGTGCCAGCAGCTTAGCGGGACTAGCGGAAGAGACCCAGTACTTC.

The V and J genes are TRBV7-2 and TRBJ2-2, with no clear D. Germline CDR1 SGHTA, CDR2 FQGNSA. V shed 5 bases and J shed 4 bases, with 11 bases lying between them. CDR3 size: 14 residues. This CDR3 reads CASSLQVVTGELFF. As DNA, the CDR3 is TGTGCCAGCAGCCTCCAGGTCGTCACCGGGGAGCTGTTTTTT.

This rearrangement joins TRBV7-9 to TRBJ1-5; the match to TRBD1 covers 8 bases. This CDR3 has 15 residues. Unmatched junction bases numbered 10, after V lost 5 bases and J lost 7 bases. Germline lookup yields CDR1 SEHNR and CDR2 FQNEAQ (reference sequence). CDR3 sequence: CASSPAGGGRQPQHF. Here the CDR3 DNA reads TGTGCCAGCAGCCCCGCAGGGGGCGGACGGCAGCCCCAGCATTTT.

The CDR3 here is CATATLQGNPSSSTYNEQFF. CDR3 coding DNA: TGTGCCACCGCCACTTTACAGGGGAATCCCTCTAGCTCGACATACAATGAGCAGTTCTTC. V gene TRBV19 combines with J gene TRBJ2-1, with 7 bases fitting TRBD1. Losses at the gene ends were 10 bases for V and 4 bases for J; bases not matched to a gene: 28. The CDR3 totals 20 residues. Germline-derived CDR1 and CDR2 are LNHDA and SQIVND (reference sequence).

The J gene is TRBJ2-7, the V gene TRBV6-2 or TRBV6-3; 12 positions agree with TRBD2. Losses at the gene ends were 2 bases for V and 3 bases for J; bases not matched to a gene: 17. CDR3 size: 20 residues. Germline V CDR1 and CDR2: MNHEY, SVGEGT. The CDR3 nucleotides are TGTGCCAGCAGTTACCGTCGACGTGAGACTAGCGGGAGTAGGGGCTACGAGCAGTACTTC. It specifies CASSYRRRETSGSRGYEQYF.

V usage is TRBV27 and J usage is TRBJ1-5, with D possibly being TRBD1 (5 bases). The germline V gene encodes CDR1 MNHEY and CDR2 SMNVEV (reference sequence). This CDR3 has 13 amino acids. V was cut by 8 bases and J by 6 bases, with 14 bases left in between. This CDR3 reads CASGSGGGQPQHF. The CDR3 DNA sequence: TGTGCCAGCGGCTCTGGGGGGGGTCAGCCCCAGCATTTT.

The chain uses TRBV7-2 and TRBJ1-3, with D possibly being TRBD1 (6 bases). In germline, CDR1 is SGHTA, CDR2 FQGNSA. V was clipped by 2 bases and J by 0 bases, with 11 bases between them. This CDR3 has 16 residues. The chain's CDR3 is CASSLYRASSGNTIYF. As DNA, the CDR3 is TGTGCCAGCAGCTTATACAGGGCCTCCTCTGGAAACACCATATATTTT.

The chain recombines TRBV7-3 with TRBJ2-3; a possible D gene is TRBD2 (5 bases). The CDR3 totals 14 residues. The V gene's germline CDR1 is SGHTA and CDR2 FQGTGA. Trimming took 3 bases from V and 1 from J, leaving 8 bases between them. CDR3 loop: CASSFLGGTDTQYF. The DNA for the CDR3 is TGTGCCAGCAGCTTTTTGGGAGGCACAGATACGCAGTATTTT.

The chain links TRBV29-1 to TRBJ2-1; 9 nucleotides match TRBD2. Looked up from germline, CDR1 is SQVTM and CDR2 is ANQGSEA. This CDR3 has 13 residues. The V segment lost 8 bases and the J segment 4 bases; nucleotides outside the gene matches: 6. CDR3 in DNA: TGCAGCACTCTAGCGGGGTTATACAATGAGCAGTTCTTC. Amino acids: CSTLAGLYNEQFF.

The V gene is TRBV3-1 (or the pseudogene TRBV3-2), the J gene TRBJ1-3; TRBD1 matches 7 bases. Unmatched junction bases numbered 13, after V lost 5 bases and J lost 3 bases. From germline, CDR1 is LGHDT and CDR2 YNNKEL (reference sequence). This CDR3 is built from 17 residues. CDR3 nucleotide sequence: TGTGCCAGCAGCAGTTATTTTAAGGGGGCGGATGGAAACACCATATATTTT. Translating gives CASSSYFKGADGNTIYF.

The rearrangement links TRBV27 to TRBJ2-3, with 12 nucleotides matching TRBD2. J lost 4 bases, V lost 5 bases, and 7 bases had no gene match. The CDR3 runs to 16 residues. Germline values: CDR1 MNHEY, CDR2 SMNVEV (reference sequence). For the CDR3, the DNA is TGTGCCAGCAGTCAAACTAGCGGGAGGAGGGCAGATACGCAGTATTTT. Amino acid sequence: CASSQTSGRRADTQYF.

The chain uses TRBV24-1 and TRBJ2-1, with TRBD1 matching 9 bases. The CDR3 has 17 amino acids. With 3 bases clipped from V and 0 bases from J, the junction kept 5 bases outside the gene matches. Germline loops: CDR1 KGHDR, CDR2 SFDVKD. CDR3 in DNA: TGTGCCACCAGTGATCCGACAGGGGGATTCTCCTACAATGAGCAGTTCTTC. Protein: CATSDPTGGFSYNEQFF.

This chain uses TRBV6-6 with TRBJ2-1, with 11 bases that match TRBD2. The CDR3 extends over 15 amino acids. V was pared by 6 bases and J by 5 bases, with 6 bases of the junction left unmatched. Germline V CDR1 and CDR2: MNHNY, SVGAGI (reference sequence). The CDR3 DNA sequence: TGTGCCAGCAGGTGGGGACTAGCGGTCAACAATGAGCAGTTCTTC. Its translation is CASRWGLAVNNEQFF.

This clone was observed once. The identical CDR3 is also encoded by other nucleotide sequences in the sample. The V call is TRBV3-1 (or the pseudogene TRBV3-2), the J call TRBJ2-3, with TRBD2 matching over 11 bases. V gave up 6 bases and J gave up 6 bases; unmatched junction bases: 8. Germline V CDR1 and CDR2: LGHDT, YNNKEL (reference sequence). The CDR3 covers 15 residues. The CDR3 region is CASRHIAGGGDTQYF. The DNA for the CDR3 is TGTGCCAGCAGGCATATAGCGGGAGGGGGGGATACGCAGTATTTT.

V usage is TRBV6-5 and J usage is TRBJ2-7; 14 nucleotides match TRBD2. CDR3 size: 14 residues. Trimming took 6 bases from V and 3 from J; bases not matched to a gene: 1. Germline assignment: CDR1 MNHEY and CDR2 SVGAGI. CDR3 in DNA: TGTGCCAGCAGAGGACTAGCGGGGGGCTACGAGCAGTACTTC. This translates into CASRGLAGGYEQYF.

The chain's CDR3 is CASSLKRTENTEAFF. DNA for the CDR3: TGTGCCAGCAGCCTCAAAAGGACAGAGAACACTGAAGCTTTCTTT. The chain has TRBV7-9 and TRBJ1-1, with a possible D match to TRBD1 (6 bases). The germline V gene has CDR1 SEHNR and CDR2 FQNEAQ (reference sequence). This CDR3 has 15 residues. V lost 5 bases and J lost 1, with 14 bases in between.

The CDR3 nucleotides are TGCAGTACCCACGGGAGGGGTGAGCAGTTCTTC. Protein sequence: CSTHGRGEQFF. V gene TRBV20-1 combines with J gene TRBJ2-1; 8 bases match TRBD2. Germline V CDR1 and CDR2: DFQATT, SNEGSKA (reference sequence). The CDR3 runs 11 residues. The trim removed 8 bases at V and 9 bases at J, leaving 6 bases unmatched.

The chain has TRBV27 and TRBJ1-2, with D possibly being TRBD1 (6 bases). The CDR3 has 17 residues. V was pared by 6 bases and J by 5 bases, with 25 bases between. The V gene's germline CDR1 is MNHEY and CDR2 SMNVEV (reference sequence). The CDR3 sequence is CASRKTSGTSQFYGYTF. The CDR3 region has the DNA TGTGCCAGCAGAAAGACTTCCGGGACAAGCCAGTTTTATGGCTACACCTTC.

The genes are TRBV20-1 and TRBJ2-7, with TRBD1 identical over 9 bases. Germline-derived CDR1 and CDR2 are DFQATT and SNEGSKA (reference sequence). V trimming: 3 bases; J trimming: 3 bases; junction bases outside the gene matches: 12. CDR3 length: 16 residues. CDR3 loop: CSASNTGGSTIYEQYF. The DNA for the CDR3 is TGCAGTGCTAGTAATACAGGGGGCTCTACAATCTACGAGCAGTACTTC.

The genes are TRBV5-6 and TRBJ1-3; D is undetermined. V gave up 4 bases and J gave up 3 bases, with 5 bases separating them. Germline CDR1 and CDR2: SGHDT and YYEEEE. The CDR3 is 12 residues long. This CDR3 is CASSIDGNTIYF. For the CDR3, the DNA is TGTGCCAGCAGCATAGATGGAAACACCATATATTTT.

The chain couples TRBV7-3 to TRBJ2-1, with 11 bases lining up with TRBD2. Per germline, CDR1 SGHTA and CDR2 FQGTGA. After removal of 5 bases from V and 8 bases from J, the junction contained 8 bases not matched to a gene. The CDR3 runs 15 residues. CDR3 DNA: TGTGCCAGCAGCGCTACTAGCGGGAGTATAGATGAGCAGTTCTTC. Protein sequence: CASSATSGSIDEQFF.